Below, 19 T cell receptor beta chains from the same sample are listed, as sequenced in a study of Graves' ophthalmopathy and Graves' hyperthyroidism. RNA transcripts were the source from which TCR beta CDR3 regions were amplified. In the first round, RT-PCR was carried out with HTBI primers, and a multiplex PCR formed the second round. Each CDR3 protein is one row after TCRdb ran MiXCR on the multiplex PCR reads. The repertoire holds 900,000 to 1,200,000 distinct CDR3 sequences, with 35% to 40% as singletons. Sequencing used peripheral blood or thyroid tissue (not recorded which). These receptors all come from an adult man with Graves' hyperthyroidism.

The chain joins TRBV6-5 to TRBJ2-6, with unresolved D. From germline, CDR1 is MNHEY and CDR2 SVGAGI. CDR3 length: 15 residues. Trimming removed 5 bases from V and 0 bases from J, with 8 bases in between. The CDR3 DNA reads TGTGCCAGCAGTCCGGTTCTCTCTGGGGCCAACGTCCTGACTTTC. Translation gives CASSPVLSGANVLTF.

This clonotype has ten or more counts. V gene TRBV11-2 combines with J gene TRBJ2-7; 8 positions match TRBD1. The V gene's germline CDR1 is SGHAT and CDR2 FQNNGV. This CDR3 region has 14 residues. Trimming removed 1 base from V and 6 bases from J; junction bases left unmatched: 5. The CDR3 here is CASSLGQGATEQYF. The DNA for the CDR3 is TGTGCCAGCAGCTTAGGGCAGGGGGCGACCGAGCAGTACTTC.

This clonotype was observed at least ten times. The J gene is TRBJ1-1, the V gene TRBV20-1; D call uncertain. Germline CDR1 is DFQATT and CDR2 is SNEGSKA (reference sequence). The V end lost 3 bases, the J end lost 0 bases, and 5 bases lay between the germline ends. The CDR3 sequence is 12 residues long. The CDR3 sequence: CSASGLNTEAFF. CDR3 coding DNA: TGCAGTGCTAGTGGGCTGAACACTGAAGCTTTCTTT.

V usage is TRBV20-1 and J usage is TRBJ2-7; no clear D gene. The germline CDR1 and CDR2 sequences are DFQATT and SNEGSKA (reference sequence). The CDR3 is 11 amino acids. V lost 0 bases, J lost 9 bases, and 9 bases lay in between. Here the CDR3 DNA reads TGCAGTGCTAGAGATCTGGGAAGGCAGTACTTC. It is translated as CSARDLGRQYF.

This clonotype showed up many times. This chain links TRBV20-1 with TRBJ1-6, with TRBD1 matching 9 bases. This CDR3 region has 15 residues. The junction had 6 bases not matched to a gene; V was cut back by 0 bases and J by 9 bases. Germline CDR1 is DFQATT and CDR2 is SNEGSKA (reference sequence). For the CDR3, the DNA is TGCAGTGCTAGAGATCACAGGGGGCTTAGTTCACCCCTCCACTTT. Translated, it gives CSARDHRGLSSPLHF.

This clonotype was counted ten times or more. CDR3 region: CASSPQGALGQPQHF. CDR3 DNA sequence: TGTGCCAGCAGCCCACAGGGGGCGCTCGGTCAGCCCCAGCATTTT. The chain joins TRBV7-9 to TRBJ1-5; 9 positions match TRBD1. Germline loops: CDR1 SEHNR, CDR2 FQNEAQ (reference sequence). The V and J ends lost 5 bases and 6 bases, in that order; junction bases with no gene match: 8. CDR3 length equals 15 residues.

The V call is TRBV10-3, the J call TRBJ1-3; D is possibly TRBD1 (6 bases). The V gene lost 2 bases and the J gene lost 4 bases, with 12 bases spanning the gap. Germline V gene lookup returns CDR1 ENHRY and CDR2 SYGVKD. The CDR3 spans 15 residues. The CDR3 sequence: CAISELWTEGNTIYF. The DNA of the CDR3 is TGTGCCATCAGTGAGCTGTGGACAGAGGGAAACACCATATATTTT.

The chain uses TRBV5-1 and TRBJ2-5, with 7 bases matching TRBD2. The length of the CDR3 is 14 residues. Germline V gene data show CDR1 as SGHRS and CDR2 as YFSETQ. Unmatched junction bases numbered 8, after V lost 4 bases and J lost 5 bases. In DNA form, the CDR3 reads TGCGCCAGCAGCCGGGACTACCCCTTGGAGACCCAGTACTTC. Protein product: CASSRDYPLETQYF. Using reference TRBV5-1 and TRBJ2-5 for the parts outside the CDR3, the full variable domain is KAGVTQTPRYLIKTRGQQVTLSCSPISGHRSVSWYQQTPGQGLQFLFEYFSETQRNKGNFPGRFSGRQFSNSRSEMNVSTLELGDSALYLCASSRDYPLETQYFGPGTRLLVL.

This clonotype appeared a few times. A much larger clone differs by one base, so this may be a read error. The V gene is TRBV10-2, the J gene TRBJ1-5; D uncertain. Germline V gene lookup returns CDR1 WSHSY and CDR2 SAAADI. The CDR3 runs 15 residues. The CDR3 DNA reads as TGCGCCAGCAGTGCGGCAGCCGCGCGCAATCGGCCCCAGCATTTT. Translating gives CASSAAAARNRPQHF.

Only a few counts were recorded for this clonotype. The V gene is TRBV10-1, the J gene TRBJ1-1, with 9 bases fitting TRBD1. The CDR3 totals 15 residues. With V trimmed by 4 bases and J by 4 bases, 7 bases remained unmatched. Germline values: CDR1 WNHNN, CDR2 SYGVQD (reference sequence). The DNA for the CDR3 is TGCGCCAGCAGTGCCGGGACAGGGAGGGCCACTGAAGCTTTCTTT. This sequence encodes CASSAGTGRATEAFF.

This clonotype was seen more than once but under ten times. This rearrangement joins TRBV20-1 to TRBJ1-5; 7 bases agree with TRBD1. Per germline, CDR1 DFQATT and CDR2 SNEGSKA (reference sequence). After removal of 4 bases from V and 4 bases from J, the junction contained 7 bases not matched to a gene. CDR3 size: 14 residues. The CDR3 spells CSAKTQGGNQPQHF. CDR3 in DNA: TGCAGTGCTAAAACTCAGGGGGGAAATCAGCCCCAGCATTTT.

This clonotype was seen more than once but under ten times. The genes are TRBV2 and TRBJ1-2; possible D gene TRBD1, 6 bases. The CDR3 extends over 11 amino acids. Germline V CDR1 and CDR2: SNHLY, FYNNEI. V gave up 9 bases and J gave up 3 bases, with 8 bases separating them. Here the CDR3 DNA reads TGTGCCAGTGGGGGCGACTATGGCTACACCTTC. As protein: CASGGDYGYTF.

Of note for this clonotype: At one end, the junction sequence differs from germline, possibly due to a read error. This chain connects TRBV24-1 to TRBJ1-5, with TRBD1 as a possible D gene (6 bases). Germline V gives CDR1 KGHDR, CDR2 SFDVKD. The CDR3 extends over 17 amino acids. The CDR3 bases are TGTGCCAGCAGTTTATACTTTTCGGACAGCTTAAATCAGCCCCAGCATTTT. It encodes CASSLYFSDSLNQPQHF.

This clonotype appeared many times. V and J are TRBV11-2 and TRBJ1-1; D is possibly TRBD1 (5 bases). The V gene's germline CDR1 is SGHAT and CDR2 FQNNGV. The CDR3 consists of 13 residues. Trimming left V 5 bases short and J 6 bases short, with 13 bases between. The CDR3 nucleotides are TGTGCCAGCAGCCACCATGGCAGGGCTGAAGCTTTCTTT. Translation gives CASSHHGRAEAFF.

The CDR3: CASSARLDRGAFF. CDR3 DNA sequence: TGTGCCAGCAGTGCCAGGCTGGACAGGGGTGCTTTCTTT. The chain couples TRBV6-5 to TRBJ1-1; TRBD1 aligns across 9 bases. After removal of 5 bases from V and 11 bases from J, the junction contained 9 bases not matched to a gene. The length of the CDR3 is 13 residues. The V gene's germline CDR1 is MNHEY and CDR2 SVGAGI.

This clonotype was counted many times. J is TRBJ1-1 and V is TRBV29-1; the D gene is possibly TRBD1 (6 bases). CDR1 and CDR2 (germline): SQVTM, ANQGSEA. V was pared by 5 bases and J by 4 bases, with 11 bases between. This CDR3 has 12 residues. The CDR3 sequence is CSVFTGSTEAFF. CDR3 nucleotide sequence: TGCAGCGTTTTTACAGGGTCCACTGAAGCTTTCTTT. Looking up the rest from reference TRBV29-1 and TRBJ1-1 gives the full variable domain: SAVISQKPSRDICQRGTSLTIQCQVDSQVTMMFWYRQQPGQSLTLIATANQGSEATYESGFVIDKFPISRPNLTFSTLTVSNMSPEDSSIYLCSVFTGSTEAFFGQGTRLTVV.

This clonotype was counted ten times or more. The chain carries TRBV9 and TRBJ1-4; D is possibly TRBD1 (5 bases). The germline gives CDR1 SGDLS, CDR2 YYNGEE. V was shortened by 3 bases and J by 2 bases, with 5 bases between the two germline ends. The CDR3 spans 13 residues. Here the CDR3 reads CASSGQTNEKLFF. The CDR3 DNA is TGTGCCAGCAGCGGACAGACTAATGAAAAACTGTTTTTT.

This clonotype was recorded a few times. The CDR3 region is CAISDPLPRLAGAQETQYF. For the CDR3, the DNA is TGTGCCATCAGTGACCCCTTGCCTCGACTAGCGGGGGCCCAAGAGACCCAGTACTTC. This chain joins TRBV10-3 and TRBJ2-5, with 12 bases identical to TRBD2. The germline CDR1 and CDR2 sequences are ENHRY and SYGVKD. This CDR3 is built from 19 residues. The V segment lost 3 bases and the J segment 1 base; nucleotides outside the gene matches: 12.

V usage is TRBV7-9 and J usage is TRBJ2-7, with a tentative D call TRBD2 (7 bases). The CDR3 covers 14 residues. CDR1 is SEHNR, CDR2 FQNEAQ, per germline (reference sequence). The V and J ends lost 7 bases and 0 bases respectively, with 13 bases between them. The CDR3 spells CASKRDTASYEQYF. CDR3 sequence (DNA): TGTGCCAGCAAGCGGGACACGGCCTCCTACGAGCAGTACTTC.